These 32 T cell receptor beta chains originate from one sample sequenced in a study of shared clonotypes between healthy human individuals. Repertoires were generated with immunoSEQ multiplex PCR, while TCRdb's copy carries only in-frame clones and drops some. The sample contains around 700,000 clones, about two thirds of which appear only once. Sequences were obtained from memory CD4+ T cells sorted from blood. The subset was: CD45RA-negative fraction. The receptors come from a woman aged 30 to 39 in good health.

The chain uses TRBV7-3 and TRBJ2-5, with 10 nucleotides matching TRBD1. V gave up 4 bases and J gave up 4 bases; unmatched junction bases: 6. This CDR3 has 15 residues. CDR1 is SGHTA and CDR2 is FQGTGA in the germline V gene. CDR3 residues: CASSSGQGVRETQYF. For the CDR3, the DNA is TGTGCCAGCAGCTCCGGACAGGGGGTTAGAGAGACCCAGTACTTC.

This chain links TRBV19 with TRBJ1-5; no firm D call. This CDR3 is built from 13 residues. The ends were cut back, 1 base at V and 7 bases at J, with 8 bases in the middle. Per the germline V gene, CDR1 is LNHDA and CDR2 is SQIVND (reference sequence). The CDR3 region is CASSIAEGQPQHF. The CDR3, as DNA: TGTGCCAGTAGTATAGCTGAGGGACAGCCCCAGCATTTT. Together with reference TRBV19 and TRBJ1-5, the CDR3 gives the full variable domain: DGGITQSPKYLFRKEGQNVTLSCEQNLNHDAMYWYRQDPGQGLRLIYYSQIVNDFQKGDIAEGYSVSREKKESFPLTVTSAQKNPTAFYLCASSIAEGQPQHFGDGTRLSIL.

The genes are TRBV25-1 and TRBJ2-5, with a tentative D call TRBD2 (5 bases). Between the trimmed V and J ends, which lost 5 bases and 4 bases, there was a span of 14 bases. The CDR3 covers 14 residues. Germline values: CDR1 MGHDK, CDR2 SYGVNS. CDR3: CASSPPGTLETQYF. CDR3 coding DNA: TGTGCCAGCAGTCCGCCGGGAACCCTAGAGACCCAGTACTTC.

The chain links TRBV20-1 to TRBJ2-7, with D possibly TRBD1 on 6 matching bases. V shed 5 bases and J shed 3 bases, with 8 bases lying between them. The CDR3 has 11 residues. Germline lookup yields CDR1 DFQATT and CDR2 SNEGSKA (reference sequence). CDR3 nucleotide sequence: TGCAGTGCTGAGGACAGCTACGAGCAGTACTTC. Amino acids: CSAEDSYEQYF.

Notes on this clone: This sample includes further DNA sequences coding for the same CDR3. The chain joins TRBV7-2 to TRBJ2-6, with D possibly being TRBD2 (6 bases). From germline, CDR1 is SGHTA and CDR2 FQGNSA. The CDR3 consists of 15 residues. V lost 3 bases and J lost 0, with 6 bases in between. The CDR3 protein is CASSLGGSGANVLTF. CDR3 nucleotides: TGTGCCAGCAGCTTGGGGGGCTCTGGGGCCAACGTCCTGACTTTC.

Notes on this clone: The same CDR3 is also encoded by other DNA sequences in this sample. DNA for the CDR3: TGTGCCAGCAGTGAAAGGGTGGGGAATCAGCCCCAGCATTTT. Its translation: CASSERVGNQPQHF. The chain carries TRBV2 and TRBJ1-5; D gene uncertain. V gave up 2 bases and J gave up 4 bases, with 9 bases separating them. CDR3 length: 14 amino acids. CDR1 and CDR2 (germline): SNHLY, FYNNEI.

The rearrangement links TRBV28 to TRBJ1-1; D possibly corresponds to TRBD1 (5 bases). The CDR3 is 14 residues long. CDR1 and CDR2 (germline): MDHEN, SYDVKM. Deletions cut 2 bases from V and 2 bases from J, with 9 bases between. CDR3 sequence reads: CASSLGDGNTEAFF. The CDR3 region has the DNA TGTGCCAGCAGTTTAGGGGACGGAAACACTGAAGCTTTCTTT.

The rearrangement links TRBV5-5 to TRBJ1-5; D not certain. Germline CDR1 reads SGHKS; CDR2 reads YYEKEE (reference sequence). The CDR3 runs to 13 residues. Trimming removed 2 bases at V and 7 bases at J, with 10 bases between. The DNA of the CDR3 is TGTGCCAGCAGCTTAGATCTTAAGCAGCCCCAGCATTTT. It encodes CASSLDLKQPQHF.

This clone came up once. The chain uses TRBV27 and TRBJ2-2, with D tentatively TRBD2 (5 bases). The V end lost 4 bases, the J end lost 3 bases, and 9 bases lay between the germline ends. This CDR3 is built from 14 residues. Germline CDR1 and CDR2: MNHEY and SMNVEV (reference sequence). The CDR3 coding sequence is TGTGCCAGCAGTTGGGCGGGCCACACCGGGGAGCTGTTTTTT. This codes for CASSWAGHTGELFF.

The chain recombines TRBV25-1 with TRBJ2-3; no definite D call. Trimming stripped 0 bases from V and 4 bases from J, with 11 bases between. This CDR3 contains 15 residues. Per the germline V gene, CDR1 is MGHDK and CDR2 is SYGVNS. CDR3 nucleotide sequence: TGTGCCAGCAGTGAATACTCGAGAGAGGCAGATACGCAGTATTTT. This gives the protein CASSEYSREADTQYF.

The J gene is TRBJ2-4, the V gene TRBV7-8; D is perhaps TRBD2 (5 bases). CDR1 SGHVS and CDR2 FQNEAQ come from the germline V gene. The CDR3 contains 17 residues. Trimming cost V 3 bases and J 7 bases, with 22 bases left between them. CDR3 sequence (DNA): TGTGCCAGCAGCTTGGAGGATTGGAGCGTCTCTACGAACATTCAGTACTTC. Its translation: CASSLEDWSVSTNIQYF.

This chain connects TRBV28 to TRBJ2-5; the match to TRBD2 covers 11 bases. V trimming: 3 bases; J trimming: 5 bases; junction bases outside the gene matches: 11. CDR3 length equals 17 residues. CDR1 is MDHEN, CDR2 SYDVKM, per germline. The CDR3 loop is CASSFPTSGSDFETQYF. In DNA, the CDR3 is TGTGCCAGCAGTTTCCCCACTAGCGGGAGTGATTTTGAGACCCAGTACTTC.

The rearrangement links TRBV10-2 to TRBJ1-1; D uncertain. The CDR3 loop spans 11 amino acids. V dropped 3 bases and J dropped 6 bases, with 5 bases sitting between them. Germline values: CDR1 WSHSY, CDR2 SAAADI. Written as DNA, the CDR3 is TGCGCCAGCAGTGATTTTGCTGAAGCTTTCTTT. Translating gives CASSDFAEAFF.

The chain links TRBV6-5 to TRBJ2-7; 11 bases map to TRBD2. This CDR3 has 14 residues. With 4 bases clipped from V and 4 bases from J, the junction kept 3 bases outside the gene matches. Germline V gene sequence: CDR1 MNHEY, CDR2 SVGAGI. CDR3 sequence (DNA): TGTGCCAGCAGTTTGACTAGCGGGATGTACGAGCAGTACTTC. As protein: CASSLTSGMYEQYF.

This clone was seen more than once but under ten times. CDR3 amino acids: CASSLRDRGTGELFF. In nucleotides, the CDR3 is TGCGCCAGCAGCCTCCGGGACAGGGGAACCGGGGAGCTGTTTTTT. The chain uses TRBV5-1 and TRBJ2-2, with 10 bases aligning to TRBD1. The CDR3 extends over 15 amino acids. V shed 4 bases, J shed 5 bases, and the junction held 5 bases outside the gene matches. Germline V CDR1 and CDR2: SGHRS, YFSETQ.

The rearrangement joins TRBV19 to TRBJ1-1; 9 nucleotides agree with TRBD1. The CDR3 sequence is 13 residues long. CDR1 and CDR2 from the germline V gene are LNHDA and SQIVND (reference sequence). J lost 10 bases, V lost 4 bases, and 7 bases had no gene match. Written as DNA, the CDR3 is TGTGCCAGTAGTAACGGACAGGGGCTCCGAGCTTTCTTT. Encoded protein: CASSNGQGLRAFF.

A note on this clone: A much larger clone sits a single nucleotide away, making a read error possible. The chain couples TRBV7-9 to TRBJ2-3; unclear D gene. This CDR3 contains 13 residues. Germline V lookup: CDR1 SEHNR, CDR2 FQNEAQ (reference sequence). V lost 3 bases, J lost 0 bases, and 4 bases lay in between. CDR3 bases: TGTGCCAGCAGCTTCCCAAGCACAGATACGCAGTATTTT. Residues: CASSFPSTDTQYF.

CDR3 coding DNA: TGTGCCAGCAGCTCGAGACAGGGGGCTGAAGCTTTCTTT. It encodes CASSSRQGAEAFF. The chain recombines TRBV7-3 with TRBJ1-1; 9 bases fit TRBD1. Germline loops: CDR1 SGHTA, CDR2 FQGTGA. The junction had 3 bases not matched to a gene; V was cut back by 4 bases and J by 6 bases. CDR3 size: 13 residues. The whole variable domain, remainder taken from reference TRBV7-3 and TRBJ1-1, is GAGVSQTPSNKVTEKGKYVELRCDPISGHTALYWYRQSLGQGPEFLIYFQGTGAADDSGLPNDRFFAVRPEGSVSTLKIQRTERGDSAVYLCASSSRQGAEAFFGQGTRLTVV.

The chain couples TRBV6-6 to TRBJ1-1, with a weak D call TRBD1 (5 bases). Germline-derived CDR1 and CDR2 are MNHNY and SVGAGI (reference sequence). Trimming pared 7 bases from V and 6 bases from J, leaving 15 bases between. CDR3 length: 13 amino acids. This CDR3 reads CASTGPPAAEAFF. CDR3 sequence (DNA): TGTGCCAGCACGGGGCCTCCGGCCGCTGAAGCTTTCTTT.

This clone was counted between two and nine times. This CDR3 is also generated by other DNA sequences in the sample. This rearrangement joins TRBV18 to TRBJ1-1; 9 nucleotides match TRBD1. The junction had 7 bases not matched to a gene; V was cut back by 6 bases and J by 5 bases. The CDR3 spans 14 residues. CDR1 is KGHSH, CDR2 LQKENI, per germline. The CDR3 sequence: CASSPGTGRTEAFF. The CDR3 nucleotides are TGTGCCAGCTCCCCCGGGACAGGGCGAACTGAAGCTTTCTTT. Full variable domain (rest looked up from reference TRBV18 and TRBJ1-1): NAGVMQNPRHLVRRRGQEARLRCSPMKGHSHVYWYRQLPEEGLKFMVYLQKENIIDESGMPKERFSAEFPKEGPSILRIQQVVRGDSAAYFCASSPGTGRTEAFFGQGTRLTVV.

CDR3 amino acids: CASSLGSADTQYF. The DNA for the CDR3 is TGTGCCAGCAGCTTAGGTAGTGCCGATACGCAGTATTTT. This sequence joins TRBV11-2 and TRBJ2-3; unclear D gene. The CDR3 is made up of 13 amino acids. The germline V gene encodes CDR1 SGHAT and CDR2 FQNNGV. V was pared by 1 base and J by 6 bases, with 8 bases between.

The V gene is TRBV7-2, the J gene TRBJ1-1; the match to TRBD1 covers 7 bases. The CDR3 totals 18 residues. Germline loops: CDR1 SGHTA, CDR2 FQGNSA. V was clipped by 1 base and J by 1 base; unmatched bases: 12. Here the CDR3 DNA reads TGTGCCAGCAGCTTAGATATAAGACAGGGTATTGAGAACACTGAAGCTTTCTTT. Its protein is CASSLDIRQGIENTEAFF.

This CDR3 reads CASSPETANYEQYF. The CDR3, as DNA: TGTGCCAGCTCACCGGAGACAGCGAACTACGAGCAGTACTTC. The gene calls are TRBV18 and TRBJ2-7, with a possible D match to TRBD1 (5 bases). Trimming cost V 3 bases and J 3 bases, with 12 bases left between them. The germline V gene has CDR1 KGHSH and CDR2 LQKENI. This CDR3 region has 14 residues. Complete variable domain (other parts from reference TRBV18 and TRBJ2-7): NAGVMQNPRHLVRRRGQEARLRCSPMKGHSHVYWYRQLPEEGLKFMVYLQKENIIDESGMPKERFSAEFPKEGPSILRIQQVVRGDSAAYFCASSPETANYEQYFGPGTRLTVT.

The chain has TRBV7-2 and TRBJ1-4, with D possibly TRBD1 on 5 matching bases. Germline-derived CDR1 and CDR2 are SGHTA and FQGNSA. V lost 0 bases to trimming and J lost 8 bases, with 19 bases between them. The CDR3 runs 17 residues. CDR3 coding DNA: TGTGCCAGCAGCTTAGCAAGCGTACAGGTGGGAAAAGAAAAACTGTTTTTT. This codes for CASSLASVQVGKEKLFF. The full variable domain, rest sourced from reference TRBV7-2 and TRBJ1-4, is GAGVSQSPSNKVTEKGKDVELRCDPISGHTALYWYRQSLGQGLEFLIYFQGNSAPDKSGLPSDRFSAERTGGSVSTLTIQRTQQEDSAVYLCASSLASVQVGKEKLFFGSGTQLSVL.

The chain joins TRBV9 to TRBJ2-7, with 9 bases matching TRBD2. J lost 5 bases, V lost 4 bases, and 7 bases had no gene match. The CDR3 is 14 amino acids. The germline V gene encodes CDR1 SGDLS and CDR2 YYNGEE. CDR3: CASSLGLALHEQYF. For the CDR3, the DNA is TGTGCCAGCAGCCTGGGACTAGCTCTCCACGAGCAGTACTTC.

V and J are TRBV10-2 and TRBJ1-2, with 7 bases aligning to TRBD1. The CDR3 is 12 residues long. Per the germline V gene, CDR1 is WSHSY and CDR2 is SAAADI. The V segment lost 6 bases and the J segment 7 bases; nucleotides outside the gene matches: 5. The CDR3 coding sequence is TGCGCCAGCAGCCCACAGGGGTTTGGCTACACCTTC. It yields the protein CASSPQGFGYTF.

This chain uses TRBV5-8 with TRBJ1-1; TRBD1 matches 8 bases. The CDR3 is made up of 16 amino acids. The germline V gene encodes CDR1 SGHTS and CDR2 YDEGEE. V was clipped by 4 bases and J by 0 bases; unmatched bases: 8. CDR3 amino acids: CASSSRDRHLNTEAFF. The CDR3 nucleotides read TGTGCCAGCAGCAGCCGGGACAGGCATTTGAACACTGAAGCTTTCTTT.

This clone has more than one count but fewer than ten. V is TRBV27 and J is TRBJ2-7; 8 bases match TRBD2. Germline V gene sequence: CDR1 MNHEY, CDR2 SMNVEV (reference sequence). The CDR3 loop spans 14 amino acids. With 1 base clipped from V and 4 bases from J, the junction kept 3 bases outside the gene matches. The CDR3 here is CASSLFGREYEQYF. CDR3 coding DNA: TGTGCCAGCAGTTTATTCGGGAGGGAGTACGAGCAGTACTTC.

The chain combines TRBV19 with TRBJ1-1; D call uncertain. V was pared by 8 bases and J by 0 bases, with 7 bases between. Per the germline V gene, CDR1 is LNHDA and CDR2 is SQIVND (reference sequence). There are 12 residues in the CDR3. The CDR3 region is CASDDMNTEAFF. The CDR3 nucleotides read TGTGCCAGTGATGACATGAACACTGAAGCTTTCTTT. The complete variable domain, with remaining parts taken from reference TRBV19 and TRBJ1-1, reads DGGITQSPKYLFRKEGQNVTLSCEQNLNHDAMYWYRQDPGQGLRLIYYSQIVNDFQKGDIAEGYSVSREKKESFPLTVTSAQKNPTAFYLCASDDMNTEAFFGQGTRLTVV.

In DNA form, the CDR3 reads TGTGCCAGCAGCTTACTGGTAGGGGCGGAACAGCCCCAGCATTTT. Protein product: CASSLLVGAEQPQHF. J is TRBJ1-5 and V is TRBV28, with D perhaps TRBD1 (5 bases). Germline CDR1 is MDHEN and CDR2 is SYDVKM. V lost 6 bases to trimming and J lost 7 bases, with 19 bases between them. The CDR3 sequence is 15 residues long.

This clone has more than one count but fewer than ten. The V call is TRBV18, the J call TRBJ1-3; tentatively, D is TRBD1 (6 bases). The length of the CDR3 is 16 residues. Germline loops: CDR1 KGHSH, CDR2 LQKENI. Trimming stripped 6 bases from V and 1 base from J, with 16 bases between. The CDR3 spells CASSLQGSFSGNTIYF. CDR3 nucleotides: TGTGCCAGCTCGCTTCAGGGGAGCTTTTCTGGAAACACCATATATTTT.

Only a few counts were recorded for this clone. J is TRBJ1-1 and V is TRBV14; D is undetermined. The germline V gene has CDR1 SGHDN and CDR2 FVKESK. This CDR3 contains 15 residues. The V end lost 2 bases, the J end lost 2 bases, and 12 bases lay between the germline ends. The CDR3 bases are TGTGCCAGCAGCCAATGGGCTTCCGCTAACACTGAAGCTTTCTTT. Protein: CASSQWASANTEAFF. Drawing the rest from reference TRBV14 and TRBJ1-1, the complete variable domain is EAGVTQFPSHSVIEKGQTVTLRCDPISGHDNLYWYRRVMGKEIKFLLHFVKESKQDESGMPNNRFLAERTGGTYSTLKVQPAELEDSGVYFCASSQWASANTEAFFGQGTRLTVV.